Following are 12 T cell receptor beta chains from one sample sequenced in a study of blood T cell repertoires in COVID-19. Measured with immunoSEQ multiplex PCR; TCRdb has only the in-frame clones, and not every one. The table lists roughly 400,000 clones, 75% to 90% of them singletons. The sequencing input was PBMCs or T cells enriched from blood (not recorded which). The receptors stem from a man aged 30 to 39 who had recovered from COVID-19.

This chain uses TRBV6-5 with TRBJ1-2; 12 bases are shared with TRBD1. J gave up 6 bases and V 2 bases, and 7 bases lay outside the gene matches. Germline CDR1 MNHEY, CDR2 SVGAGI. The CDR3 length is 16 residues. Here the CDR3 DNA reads TGTGCCAGCAGTTACGGAACCGGGACAGGGGGCGATGGCTACACCTTC. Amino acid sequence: CASSYGTGTGGDGYTF.

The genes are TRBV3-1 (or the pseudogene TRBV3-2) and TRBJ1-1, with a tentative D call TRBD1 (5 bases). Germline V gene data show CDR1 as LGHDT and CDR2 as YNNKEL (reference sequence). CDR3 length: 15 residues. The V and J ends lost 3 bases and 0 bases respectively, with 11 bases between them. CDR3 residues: CASSQMGTLNTEAFF. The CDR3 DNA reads TGTGCCAGCAGCCAGATGGGGACTTTGAACACTGAAGCTTTCTTT.

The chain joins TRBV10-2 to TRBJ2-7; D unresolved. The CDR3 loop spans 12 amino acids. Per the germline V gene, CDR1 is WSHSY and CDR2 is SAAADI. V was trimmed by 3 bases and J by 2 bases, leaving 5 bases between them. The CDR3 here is CASSDPAYEQYF. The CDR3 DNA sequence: TGCGCCAGCAGTGACCCTGCCTACGAGCAGTACTTC.

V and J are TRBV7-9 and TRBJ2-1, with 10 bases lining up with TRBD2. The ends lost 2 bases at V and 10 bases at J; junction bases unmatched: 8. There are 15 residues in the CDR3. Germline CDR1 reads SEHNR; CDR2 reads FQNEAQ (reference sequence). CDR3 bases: TGTGCCAGCAGCTTACTTCTAGCGGGAGAAGGCGAGCAGTTCTTC. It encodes CASSLLLAGEGEQFF.

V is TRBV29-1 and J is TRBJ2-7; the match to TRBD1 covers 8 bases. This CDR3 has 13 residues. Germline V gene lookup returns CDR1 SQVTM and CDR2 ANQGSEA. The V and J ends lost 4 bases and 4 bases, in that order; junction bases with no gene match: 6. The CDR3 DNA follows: TGCAGCGTTGTATCGGGACAGGTTTACGAGCAGTACTTC. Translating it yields CSVVSGQVYEQYF.

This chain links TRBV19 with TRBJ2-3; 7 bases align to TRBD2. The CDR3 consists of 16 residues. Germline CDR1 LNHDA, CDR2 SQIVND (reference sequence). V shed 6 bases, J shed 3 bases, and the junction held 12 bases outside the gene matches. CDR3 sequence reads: CASSSWKRDATDTQYF. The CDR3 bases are TGTGCCAGTAGCAGCTGGAAGCGGGATGCGACAGATACGCAGTATTTT.

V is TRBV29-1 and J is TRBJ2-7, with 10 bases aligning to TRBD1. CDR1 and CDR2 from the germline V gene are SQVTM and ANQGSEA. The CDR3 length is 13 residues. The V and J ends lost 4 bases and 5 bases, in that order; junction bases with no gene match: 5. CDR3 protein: CSVARQGANEQYF. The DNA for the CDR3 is TGCAGCGTTGCCCGACAGGGGGCGAACGAGCAGTACTTC.

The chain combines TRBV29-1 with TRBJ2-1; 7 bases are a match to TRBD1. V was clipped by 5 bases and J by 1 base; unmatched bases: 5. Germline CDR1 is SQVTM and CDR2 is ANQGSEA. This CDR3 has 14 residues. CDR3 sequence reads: CSVIGTDSYNEQFF. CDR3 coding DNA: TGCAGCGTTATCGGGACAGATTCCTACAATGAGCAGTTCTTC.

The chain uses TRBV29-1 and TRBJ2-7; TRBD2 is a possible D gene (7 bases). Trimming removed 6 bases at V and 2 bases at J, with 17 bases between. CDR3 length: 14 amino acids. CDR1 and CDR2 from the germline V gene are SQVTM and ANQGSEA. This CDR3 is CSVQGASGTYEQYF. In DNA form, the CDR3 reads TGCAGCGTACAGGGAGCTAGCGGAACCTACGAGCAGTACTTC.

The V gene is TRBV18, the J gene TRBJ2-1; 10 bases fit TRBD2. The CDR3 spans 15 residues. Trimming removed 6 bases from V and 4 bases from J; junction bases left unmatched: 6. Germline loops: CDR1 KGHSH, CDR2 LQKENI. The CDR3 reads CASSQTSGSYNEQFF. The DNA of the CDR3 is TGTGCCAGCTCTCAGACTAGCGGGTCTTACAATGAGCAGTTCTTC.

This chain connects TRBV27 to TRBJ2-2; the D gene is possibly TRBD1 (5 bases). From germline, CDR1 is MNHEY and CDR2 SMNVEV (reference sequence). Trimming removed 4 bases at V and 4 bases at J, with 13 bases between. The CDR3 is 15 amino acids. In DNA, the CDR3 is TGTGCCAGCAGTTCAATCATTAGGGGCACCGGGGAGCTGTTTTTT. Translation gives CASSSIIRGTGELFF.

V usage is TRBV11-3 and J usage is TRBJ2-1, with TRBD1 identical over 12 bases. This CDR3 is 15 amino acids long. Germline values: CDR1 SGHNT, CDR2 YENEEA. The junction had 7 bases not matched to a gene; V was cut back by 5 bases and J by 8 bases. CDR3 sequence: CASSAPGQGAYEQFF. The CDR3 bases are TGTGCCAGCAGCGCCCCGGGACAGGGGGCCTATGAGCAGTTCTTC.